What follows are 27 T cell receptor beta chains derived from one specimen sequenced in a study of cytomegalovirus exposure and HLA in healthy donors. PCR used 60 Vbeta primers and 13 Jbeta primers. Clones were read by immunoSEQ multiplex PCR, and TCRdb kept only the in-frame ones, dropping some. The profile shows about 150,000 clones, approximately 80% of them singletons. Sequencing used PBMCs. All receptors come from a man aged 30 to 45 in good health and CMV-seropositive.

V and J are TRBV29-1 and TRBJ1-1; D is unresolved. The CDR3 contains 10 residues. The V end lost 7 bases, the J end lost 1 base, and 4 bases lay between the germline ends. CDR1 and CDR2 from the germline V gene are SQVTM and ANQGSEA. The CDR3 bases are TGCAGCGCGGGGAACACTGAAGCTTTCTTT. Residues: CSAGNTEAFF.

Written as DNA, the CDR3 is TGTGCCAGTAGTAGCCCCCCGGGGAGCTCCTACAATGAGCAGTTCTTC. This codes for CASSSPPGSSYNEQFF. This chain links TRBV19 with TRBJ2-1, with D possibly TRBD2 on 5 matching bases. This CDR3 region has 16 residues. The germline V gene has CDR1 LNHDA and CDR2 SQIVND (reference sequence). The V gene lost 4 bases and the J gene lost 0 bases, with 13 bases spanning the gap.

The chain recombines TRBV19 with TRBJ1-1, with 12 bases identical to TRBD1. Germline values: CDR1 LNHDA, CDR2 SQIVND (reference sequence). This CDR3 comprises 17 residues. The V segment lost 3 bases and the J segment 3 bases; nucleotides outside the gene matches: 8. CDR3 bases: TGTGCCAGTAGTATGGGGACAGGGGGCGCGGAGTACACTGAAGCTTTCTTT. Translated, it gives CASSMGTGGAEYTEAFF.

The chain uses TRBV15 and TRBJ1-5; a possible D gene is TRBD1 (6 bases). Germline loops: CDR1 LNHNV, CDR2 YYDKDF (reference sequence). The CDR3 has 18 amino acids. V lost 0 bases, J lost 1 base, and 16 bases lay in between. The CDR3 DNA follows: TGTGCCACCAGCAGAGATTTACTTGGGACAAGGAGCAATCAGCCCCAGCATTTT. Encoded protein: CATSRDLLGTRSNQPQHF.

The genes are TRBV7-2 and TRBJ1-2; tentative D call: TRBD1 (5 bases). The CDR3 spans 15 residues. Looked up from germline, CDR1 is SGHTA and CDR2 is FQGNSA. The V gene lost 3 bases and the J gene lost 4 bases, with 15 bases spanning the gap. The CDR3 DNA follows: TGTGCCAGCAGCTTTTCCAGGGAAGTGGGCTATGGCTACACCTTC. This gives the protein CASSFSREVGYGYTF.

This chain connects TRBV6-1 to TRBJ2-2, with 14 bases identical to TRBD2. J was trimmed by 4 bases and V by 3 bases; bases with no gene match: 4. This CDR3 contains 17 residues. Per germline, CDR1 MNHNS and CDR2 SASEGT. The CDR3 reads CASSEGLAGEGTGELFF. CDR3 coding DNA: TGTGCCAGCAGTGAGGGACTAGCGGGAGAAGGCACCGGGGAGCTGTTTTTT.

The V and J genes are TRBV11-3 and TRBJ2-1, with D possibly being TRBD1 (6 bases). Trimming cost V 1 base and J 7 bases, with 17 bases left between them. This CDR3 spans 16 amino acids. CDR1 SGHNT and CDR2 YENEEA come from the germline V gene. The DNA for the CDR3 is TGTGCCAGCAGCTTAGGCGGCAGGGGAGTTCATAATGAGCAGTTCTTC. Protein sequence: CASSLGGRGVHNEQFF.

CDR3 region: CASSPQNTGELFF. The CDR3 region has the DNA TGCGCCAGCAGTCCCCAGAACACCGGGGAGCTGTTTTTT. The chain couples TRBV10-2 to TRBJ2-2; D call uncertain. The ends were cut back, 5 bases at V and 1 base at J, with 5 bases in the middle. The CDR3 consists of 13 residues. The germline V gene encodes CDR1 WSHSY and CDR2 SAAADI.

The chain is built from TRBV2 and TRBJ2-5; TRBD1 aligns across 10 bases. The CDR3 spans 17 residues. Germline V gene lookup returns CDR1 SNHLY and CDR2 FYNNEI. V shed 2 bases, J shed 3 bases, and the junction held 9 bases outside the gene matches. This chain's CDR3 is CASSESRTGGREETQYF. The CDR3 DNA reads TGTGCCAGCAGTGAATCACGGACAGGGGGTCGTGAAGAGACCCAGTACTTC.

The CDR3 nucleotides are TGTGCCAGCTCACCGGACAGGTCGTCCTACGAGCAGTACTTC. Its protein product is CASSPDRSSYEQYF. The chain carries TRBV18 and TRBJ2-7; 7 nucleotides align to TRBD1. This CDR3 has 14 residues. Germline V lookup: CDR1 KGHSH, CDR2 LQKENI. Germline trimming cut 3 bases from V and 1 base from J; bases unmatched to any gene: 3.

This chain uses TRBV5-4 with TRBJ2-2; 9 bases align to TRBD2. CDR1 is SGHNT and CDR2 is YYREEE in the germline V gene (reference sequence). J gave up 4 bases and V 2 bases, and 6 bases lay outside the gene matches. The CDR3 is made up of 16 amino acids. CDR3 amino acids: CASSLLAGEGTGELFF. The CDR3 DNA follows: TGTGCCAGCAGCTTATTAGCGGGAGAAGGCACCGGGGAGCTGTTTTTT.

This clone has only one observation. The V gene is TRBV4-2, the J gene TRBJ2-7; TRBD2 matches 11 bases. Per germline, CDR1 LGHNA and CDR2 YNFKEQ. Losses at the gene ends were 4 bases for V and 5 bases for J; bases not matched to a gene: 7. The CDR3 runs 15 residues. Written as DNA, the CDR3 is TGTGCCAGCAGCCGGTCGGGACTAGCGGAGGACGAGCAGTACTTC. It translates to CASSRSGLAEDEQYF.

This CDR3 reads CASSQAGTGASEISYEQYF. CDR3 nucleotide sequence: TGCGCCAGCAGCCAGGCCGGGACAGGGGCCTCCGAAATCTCCTACGAGCAGTACTTC. The chain uses TRBV4-1 and TRBJ2-7; 10 bases are a match to TRBD1. Germline V CDR1 and CDR2: MGHRA, YSYEKL. V lost 3 bases, J lost 0 bases, and 14 bases stayed unmatched. This CDR3 region has 19 residues.

This clone was seen ten or more times. V gene TRBV6-1 combines with J gene TRBJ2-7; 10 bases line up with TRBD1. Germline CDR1 MNHNS, CDR2 SASEGT. V lost 6 bases, J lost 3 bases, and 5 bases stayed unmatched. This CDR3 comprises 14 residues. The CDR3 here is CASRIGTGDYEQYF. CDR3 sequence (DNA): TGTGCCAGCAGGATCGGGACAGGGGACTACGAGCAGTACTTC.

This clone was seen only a few times. The chain couples TRBV28 to TRBJ2-7, with a weak D call TRBD1 (6 bases). Germline lookup yields CDR1 MDHEN and CDR2 SYDVKM. Trimming removed 4 bases from V and 5 bases from J, with 9 bases in between. The CDR3 has 12 amino acids. CDR3 amino acids: CASSSGGDEQYF. The CDR3, as DNA: TGTGCCAGCAGTTCTGGGGGCGACGAGCAGTACTTC.

This chain connects TRBV2 to TRBJ2-6; 12 bases align to TRBD1. With V trimmed by 4 bases and J by 0 bases, 7 bases remained unmatched. Germline loops: CDR1 SNHLY, CDR2 FYNNEI. This CDR3 comprises 19 residues. CDR3 nucleotides: TGTGCCAGCAGTGTCCCGGGACAGGGGGCCAGCTCTGGGGCCAACGTCCTGACTTTC. This sequence encodes CASSVPGQGASSGANVLTF.

The rearrangement uses TRBV4-2 and TRBJ2-7, with TRBD2 matching 7 bases. From germline, CDR1 is LGHNA and CDR2 YNFKEQ. V gave up 4 bases and J gave up 5 bases; unmatched junction bases: 8. The CDR3 length is 14 residues. In DNA form, the CDR3 reads TGTGCCAGCAGCCCCCCTTCGCGGGAGCACGAGCAGTACTTC. This encodes CASSPPSREHEQYF.

This clone appeared a few times. The rearrangement joins TRBV5-1 to TRBJ2-1, with 10 bases fitting TRBD2. This CDR3 has 13 residues. CDR1 and CDR2 from the germline V gene are SGHRS and YFSETQ. Unmatched junction bases numbered 6, after V lost 7 bases and J lost 8 bases. CDR3 sequence (DNA): TGCGCCAGCGGAGCGGGAGGGCCCTATGAGCAGTTCTTC. Translating gives CASGAGGPYEQFF.

V is TRBV11-2 and J is TRBJ2-7, with D maybe TRBD1 (5 bases). The V gene's germline CDR1 is SGHAT and CDR2 FQNNGV. The CDR3 is made up of 15 amino acids. V was trimmed by 5 bases and J by 6 bases, leaving 20 bases between them. The CDR3 DNA reads as TGTGCCAGCAGCCCGACAGTACCCCTTCTCGGCGAGCAGTACTTC. This codes for CASSPTVPLLGEQYF.

Only one count was recorded for this clone. This chain connects TRBV6-5 to TRBJ2-2; 12 bases align to TRBD2. The CDR3 totals 15 residues. The V segment lost 8 bases and the J segment 7 bases; nucleotides outside the gene matches: 8. The germline gives CDR1 MNHEY, CDR2 SVGAGI. In DNA, the CDR3 is TGTGCCAGCCTTTCGACTAGCGGGAGTGTCGGGGAGCTGTTTTTT. As protein: CASLSTSGSVGELFF.

This clone has more than one count but fewer than ten. CDR3 bases: TGTGCCAGCAGTGACCAGGGCCTGAACACTGAAGCTTTCTTT. It specifies CASSDQGLNTEAFF. The chain uses TRBV25-1 and TRBJ1-1; D might be TRBD1 (5 bases). Germline CDR1 is MGHDK and CDR2 is SYGVNS. The germline V and J ends were trimmed by 3 bases and 0 bases, with 8 bases remaining between them. There are 14 residues in the CDR3.

The table lists this clone with a few counts. V is TRBV19 and J is TRBJ2-3, with TRBD2 matching over 9 bases. V trimming: 1 base; J trimming: 9 bases; junction bases outside the gene matches: 8. The CDR3 runs to 15 residues. CDR1 is LNHDA and CDR2 is SQIVND in the germline V gene (reference sequence). The DNA for the CDR3 is TGTGCCAGTAGTATAGGCGGGAGGGCCTCTGGCACGCAGTATTTT. Translation gives CASSIGGRASGTQYF. Drawing the rest from reference TRBV19 and TRBJ2-3, the complete variable domain is DGGITQSPKYLFRKEGQNVTLSCEQNLNHDAMYWYRQDPGQGLRLIYYSQIVNDFQKGDIAEGYSVSREKKESFPLTVTSAQKNPTAFYLCASSIGGRASGTQYFGPGTRLTVL.

The rearrangement joins TRBV6-6 to TRBJ1-3; TRBD1 might be the D (6 bases). Germline V lookup: CDR1 MNHNY, CDR2 SVGAGI (reference sequence). The CDR3 length is 16 residues. V shed 2 bases and J shed 0 bases, with 11 bases lying between them. The CDR3 protein is CASSYEGVISGNTIYF. The CDR3 DNA reads TGTGCCAGCAGTTACGAGGGGGTGATCTCTGGAAACACCATATATTTT.

The chain joins TRBV13 to TRBJ2-7; maybe TRBD1 (6 bases). Trimming stripped 5 bases from V and 0 bases from J, with 14 bases between. CDR1 is PRHDT and CDR2 is FYEKMQ in the germline V gene (reference sequence). This CDR3 has 15 residues. CDR3: CASSTDSTHSYEQYF. CDR3 sequence (DNA): TGTGCCAGCAGCACGGACAGTACCCACTCCTACGAGCAGTACTTC. The full variable domain, with the rest looked up from reference TRBV13 and TRBJ2-7, is AAGVIQSPRHLIKEKRETATLKCYPIPRHDTVYWYQQGPGQDPQFLISFYEKMQSDKGSIPDRFSAQQFSDYHSELNMSSLELGDSALYFCASSTDSTHSYEQYFGPGTRLTVT.

The chain carries TRBV27 and TRBJ2-5; no reliable D call. Germline values: CDR1 MNHEY, CDR2 SMNVEV (reference sequence). The ends were cut back, 5 bases at V and 5 bases at J, with 21 bases in the middle. CDR3 length: 16 amino acids. DNA of the CDR3: TGTGCCAGCAGTGCGTTTCGTACCTCCCCATTGGAGACCCAGTACTTC. This translates into CASSAFRTSPLETQYF.

CDR3 DNA: TGTGCCAGCAGCCAGGGGGCTAATATCTACGAGCAGTACTTC. Its translation is CASSQGANIYEQYF. The chain joins TRBV27 to TRBJ2-7, with TRBD1 identical over 8 bases. The trim removed 6 bases at V and 3 bases at J, leaving 7 bases unmatched. CDR1 is MNHEY, CDR2 SMNVEV, per germline (reference sequence). This CDR3 region has 14 residues.

The rearrangement joins TRBV30 to TRBJ1-3; the match to TRBD1 covers 9 bases. The CDR3 spans 16 residues. CDR1 is GTSNPN and CDR2 is SVGIG in the germline V gene (reference sequence). Germline trimming cut 5 bases from V and 10 bases from J; bases unmatched to any gene: 18. CDR3 coding DNA: TGTGCCTGGGGAAGCGCTGGACAGGGGAAGGTGTGGACCATATATTTT. This gives the protein CAWGSAGQGKVWTIYF.